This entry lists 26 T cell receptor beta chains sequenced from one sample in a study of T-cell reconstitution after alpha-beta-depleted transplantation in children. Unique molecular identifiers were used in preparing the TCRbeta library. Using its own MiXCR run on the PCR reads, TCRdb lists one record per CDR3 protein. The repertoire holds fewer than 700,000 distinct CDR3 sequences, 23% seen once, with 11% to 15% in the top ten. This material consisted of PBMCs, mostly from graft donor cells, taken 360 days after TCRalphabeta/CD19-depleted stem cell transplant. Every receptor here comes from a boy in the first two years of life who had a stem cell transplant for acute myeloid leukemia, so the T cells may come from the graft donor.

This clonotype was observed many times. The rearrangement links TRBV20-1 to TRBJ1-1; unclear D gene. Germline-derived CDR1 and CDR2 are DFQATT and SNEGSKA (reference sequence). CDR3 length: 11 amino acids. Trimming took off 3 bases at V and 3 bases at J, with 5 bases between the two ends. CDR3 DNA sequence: TGCAGTGCTAGCCGGGACACTGAAGCTTTCTTT. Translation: CSASRDTEAFF.

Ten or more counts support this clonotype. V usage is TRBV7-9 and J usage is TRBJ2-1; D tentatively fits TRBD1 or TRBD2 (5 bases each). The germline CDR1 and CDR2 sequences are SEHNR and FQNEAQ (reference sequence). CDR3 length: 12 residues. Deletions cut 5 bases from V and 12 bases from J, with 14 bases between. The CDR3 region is CASSGGGGVQFF. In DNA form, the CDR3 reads TGTGCCAGCAGCGGGGGTGGAGGAGTGCAGTTCTTC. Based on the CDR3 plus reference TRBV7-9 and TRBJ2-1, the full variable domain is DTGVSQNPRHKITKRGQNVTFRCDPISEHNRLYWYRQTLGQGPEFLTYFQNEAQLEKSRLLSDRFSAERPKGSFSTLEIQRTEQGDSAMYLCASSGGGGVQFFGPGTRLTVL.

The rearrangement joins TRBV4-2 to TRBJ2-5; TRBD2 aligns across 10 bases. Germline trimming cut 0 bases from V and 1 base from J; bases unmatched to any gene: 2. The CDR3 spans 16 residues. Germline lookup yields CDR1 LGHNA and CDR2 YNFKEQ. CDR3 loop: CASSQETSGAQETQYF. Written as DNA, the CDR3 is TGTGCCAGCAGCCAAGAAACTAGCGGGGCCCAAGAGACCCAGTACTTC.

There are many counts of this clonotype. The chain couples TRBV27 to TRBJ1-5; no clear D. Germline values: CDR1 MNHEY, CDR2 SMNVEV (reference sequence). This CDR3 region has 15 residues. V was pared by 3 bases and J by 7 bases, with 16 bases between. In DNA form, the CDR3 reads TGTGCCAGCAGTTTTGGGTCCCCCCACGGACAGCCCCAGCATTTT. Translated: CASSFGSPHGQPQHF.

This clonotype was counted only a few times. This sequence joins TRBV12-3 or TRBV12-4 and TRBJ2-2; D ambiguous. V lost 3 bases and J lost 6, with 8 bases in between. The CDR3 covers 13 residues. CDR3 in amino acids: CASSFVSSGELFF. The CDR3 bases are TGTGCCAGCAGTTTCGTGTCGTCCGGGGAGCTGTTTTTT.

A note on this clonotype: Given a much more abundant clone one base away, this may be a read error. The CDR3, as DNA: TGTGCCAGCAGGGCTACGGGCTACAGGCGGCAATATGGCTACACCTTC. This codes for CASRATGYRRQYGYTF. V is TRBV12-3 or TRBV12-4 and J is TRBJ1-2, with TRBD1 as a possible D gene (5 bases). The V gene lost 6 bases and the J gene lost 5 bases, with 22 bases spanning the gap. There are 16 residues in the CDR3.

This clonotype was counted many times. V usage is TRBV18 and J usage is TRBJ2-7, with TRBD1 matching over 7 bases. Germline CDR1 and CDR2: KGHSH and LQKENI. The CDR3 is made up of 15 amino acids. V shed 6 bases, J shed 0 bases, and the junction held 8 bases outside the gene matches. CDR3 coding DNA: TGTGCCAGCTCGCCCGGGACAGCCTCCTCCTACGAGCAGTACTTC. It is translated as CASSPGTASSYEQYF.

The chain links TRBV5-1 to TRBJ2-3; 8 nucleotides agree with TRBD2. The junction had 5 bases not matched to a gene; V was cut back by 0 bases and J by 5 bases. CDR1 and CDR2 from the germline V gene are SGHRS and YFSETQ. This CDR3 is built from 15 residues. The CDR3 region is CASSLDGGAGDTQYF. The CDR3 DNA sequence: TGCGCCAGCAGCTTGGACGGGGGGGCAGGAGATACGCAGTATTTT.

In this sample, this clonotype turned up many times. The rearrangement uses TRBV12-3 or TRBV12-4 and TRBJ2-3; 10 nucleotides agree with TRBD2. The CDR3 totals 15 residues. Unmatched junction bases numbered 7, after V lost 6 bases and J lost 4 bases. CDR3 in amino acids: CASRSSGGSADTQYF. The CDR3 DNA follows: TGTGCCAGCAGGTCTAGCGGGGGCTCGGCAGATACGCAGTATTTT.

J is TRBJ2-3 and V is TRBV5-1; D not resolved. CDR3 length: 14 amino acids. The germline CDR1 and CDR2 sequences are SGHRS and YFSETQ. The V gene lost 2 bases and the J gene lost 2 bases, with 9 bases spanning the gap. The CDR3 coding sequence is TGCGCCAGCAGCTTTGGACGACTCACAGATACGCAGTATTTT. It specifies CASSFGRLTDTQYF. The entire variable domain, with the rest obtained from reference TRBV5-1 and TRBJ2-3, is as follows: KAGVTQTPRYLIKTRGQQVTLSCSPISGHRSVSWYQQTPGQGLQFLFEYFSETQRNKGNFPGRFSGRQFSNSRSEMNVSTLELGDSALYLCASSFGRLTDTQYFGPGTRLTVL.

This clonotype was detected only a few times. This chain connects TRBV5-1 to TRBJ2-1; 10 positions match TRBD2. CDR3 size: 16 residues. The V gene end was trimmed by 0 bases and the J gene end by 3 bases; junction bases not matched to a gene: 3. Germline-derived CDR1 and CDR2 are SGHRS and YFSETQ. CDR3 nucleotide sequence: TGCGCCAGCAGCTTGGAAACTAGCGGGGTCTACAATGAGCAGTTCTTC. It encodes CASSLETSGVYNEQFF.

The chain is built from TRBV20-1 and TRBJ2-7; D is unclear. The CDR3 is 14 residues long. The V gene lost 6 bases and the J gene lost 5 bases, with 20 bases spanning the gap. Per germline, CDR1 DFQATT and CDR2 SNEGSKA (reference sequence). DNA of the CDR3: TGCAGTGCCGCCCCACAAAACGGAAACGACGAGCAGTACGTC. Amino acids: CSAAPQNGNDEQYV.

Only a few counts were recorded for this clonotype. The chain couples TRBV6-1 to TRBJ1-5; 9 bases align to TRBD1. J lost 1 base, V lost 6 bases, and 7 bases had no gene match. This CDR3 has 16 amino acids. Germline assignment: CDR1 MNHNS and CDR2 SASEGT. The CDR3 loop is CASRSPQGASNQPQHF. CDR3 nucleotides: TGTGCCAGCAGGTCCCCACAGGGGGCGAGCAATCAGCCCCAGCATTTT.

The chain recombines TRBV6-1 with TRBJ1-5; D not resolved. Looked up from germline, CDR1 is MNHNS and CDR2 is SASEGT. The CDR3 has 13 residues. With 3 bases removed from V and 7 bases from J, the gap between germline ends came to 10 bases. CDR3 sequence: CASSEVQLQPQHF. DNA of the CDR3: TGTGCCAGCAGTGAGGTACAATTACAGCCCCAGCATTTT.

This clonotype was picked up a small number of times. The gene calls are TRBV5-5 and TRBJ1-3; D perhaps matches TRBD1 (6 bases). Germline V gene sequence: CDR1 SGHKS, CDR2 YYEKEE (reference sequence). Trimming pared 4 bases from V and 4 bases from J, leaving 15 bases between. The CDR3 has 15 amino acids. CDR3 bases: TGTGCCAGCAGCACGCAGGGGAAGGACGGAAACACCATATATTTT. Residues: CASSTQGKDGNTIYF.

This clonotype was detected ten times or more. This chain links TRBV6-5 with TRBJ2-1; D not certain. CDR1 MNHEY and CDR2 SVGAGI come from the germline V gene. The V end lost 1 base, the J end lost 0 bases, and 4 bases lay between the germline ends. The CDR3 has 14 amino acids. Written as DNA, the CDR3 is TGTGCCAGCAGTTACTTCAGCTCCTACAATGAGCAGTTCTTC. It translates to CASSYFSSYNEQFF.

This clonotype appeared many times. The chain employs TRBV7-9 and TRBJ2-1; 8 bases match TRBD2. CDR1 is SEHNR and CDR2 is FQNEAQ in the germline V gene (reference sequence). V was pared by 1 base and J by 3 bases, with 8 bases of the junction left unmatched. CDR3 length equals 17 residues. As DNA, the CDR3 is TGTGCCAGCAGCTTAGTAAAGGGACTAGGGGACTACAATGAGCAGTTCTTC. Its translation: CASSLVKGLGDYNEQFF.

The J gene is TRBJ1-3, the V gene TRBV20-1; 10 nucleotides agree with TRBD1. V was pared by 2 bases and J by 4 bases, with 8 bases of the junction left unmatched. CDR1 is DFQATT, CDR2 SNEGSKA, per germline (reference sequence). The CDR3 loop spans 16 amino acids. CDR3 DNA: TGCAGTGCTAGAACTCCGGACAGGGGGTCCGGAAACACCATATATTTT. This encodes CSARTPDRGSGNTIYF.

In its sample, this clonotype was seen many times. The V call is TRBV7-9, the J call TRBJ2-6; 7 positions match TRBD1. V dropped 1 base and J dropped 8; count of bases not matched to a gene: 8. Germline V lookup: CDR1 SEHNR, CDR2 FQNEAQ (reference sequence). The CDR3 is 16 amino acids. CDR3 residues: CASSLVLLTGSNVLTF. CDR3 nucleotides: TGTGCCAGCAGCTTAGTCCTCCTGACAGGGTCCAACGTCCTGACTTTC.

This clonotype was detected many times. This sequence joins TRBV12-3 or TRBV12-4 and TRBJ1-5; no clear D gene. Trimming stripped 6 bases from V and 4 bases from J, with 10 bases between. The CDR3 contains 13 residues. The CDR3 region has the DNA TGTGCCAGCAGCCTGGGAAGGAATCAGCCCCAGCATTTT. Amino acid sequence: CASSLGRNQPQHF.

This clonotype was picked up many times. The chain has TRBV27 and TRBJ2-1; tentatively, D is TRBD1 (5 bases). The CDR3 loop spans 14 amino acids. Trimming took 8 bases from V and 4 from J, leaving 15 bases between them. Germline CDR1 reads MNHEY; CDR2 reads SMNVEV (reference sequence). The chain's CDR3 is CASAPDKGYNEQFF. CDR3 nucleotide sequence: TGTGCCAGCGCCCCGGACAAGGGGTACAATGAGCAGTTCTTC.

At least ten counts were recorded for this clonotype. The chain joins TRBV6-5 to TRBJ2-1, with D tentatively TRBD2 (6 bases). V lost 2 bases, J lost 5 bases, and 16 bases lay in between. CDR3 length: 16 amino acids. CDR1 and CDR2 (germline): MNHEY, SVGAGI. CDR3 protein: CASSYHQTRVNNEQFF. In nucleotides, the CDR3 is TGTGCCAGCAGTTACCACCAGACTAGGGTTAACAATGAGCAGTTCTTC.

CDR3 DNA: TGCAGCGTTGGGGTCGGAGCCGGGGCCGGGGAGCTGTTTTTT. The encoded protein is CSVGVGAGAGELFF. The chain is built from TRBV29-1 and TRBJ2-2, with a weak D call TRBD2 (5 bases). The CDR3 covers 14 residues. Germline V gene sequence: CDR1 SQVTM, CDR2 ANQGSEA. V lost 4 bases and J lost 6, with 15 bases in between.

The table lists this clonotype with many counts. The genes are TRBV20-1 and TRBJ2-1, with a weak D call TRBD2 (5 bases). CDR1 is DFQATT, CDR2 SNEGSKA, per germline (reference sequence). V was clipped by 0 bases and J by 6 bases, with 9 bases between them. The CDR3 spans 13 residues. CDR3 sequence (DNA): TGCAGTGCTAGAGACCGACGGGGCAATGAGCAGTTCTTC. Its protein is CSARDRRGNEQFF.

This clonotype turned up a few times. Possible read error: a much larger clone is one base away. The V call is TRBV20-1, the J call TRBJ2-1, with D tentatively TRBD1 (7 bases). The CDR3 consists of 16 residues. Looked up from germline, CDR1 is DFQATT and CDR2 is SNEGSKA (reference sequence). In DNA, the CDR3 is TGCTGTGCTAGAGATCAGGCCAGGGGGGCCTACAATGAGCAGTTCTTC. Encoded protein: CCARDQARGAYNEQFF.

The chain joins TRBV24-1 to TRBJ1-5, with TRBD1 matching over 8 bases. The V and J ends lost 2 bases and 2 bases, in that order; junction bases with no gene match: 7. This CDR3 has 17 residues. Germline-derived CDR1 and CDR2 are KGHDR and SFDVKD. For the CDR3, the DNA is TGTGCCACCAGTGATTCGAGGACAGGGCTCGGCAATCAGCCCCAGCATTTT. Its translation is CATSDSRTGLGNQPQHF.